This T cell receptor (beta chain) was recorded in a study of shared clonotypes between healthy human individuals. Sequencing was performed with immunoSEQ multiplex PCR; in TCRdb, only in-frame clones are kept and a portion is missing. The table shows hundreds of thousands of clones, with around 96% occurring only once. V was pared by 2 bases and J by 6 bases, with 15 bases between. The germline V gene encodes CDR1 SGDLS and CDR2 YYNGEE. The CDR3 length is 15 residues. Terminally differentiated effector memory CD45RA+ cells were excluded by CCR7 positive selection of CD45RO-negative cells. This clonotype originated in a woman in her twenties or thirties in good health. Sequenced input: naive CD8+ T cells sorted from blood. The chain joins TRBV9 to TRBJ2-1; perhaps TRBD1 as D (5 bases). CDR3 sequence (DNA): TGTGCCAGCAGCGTGGAAAACGGAAGGGGCAATGAGCAGTTCTTC. Amino acid sequence: CASSVENGRGNEQFF.